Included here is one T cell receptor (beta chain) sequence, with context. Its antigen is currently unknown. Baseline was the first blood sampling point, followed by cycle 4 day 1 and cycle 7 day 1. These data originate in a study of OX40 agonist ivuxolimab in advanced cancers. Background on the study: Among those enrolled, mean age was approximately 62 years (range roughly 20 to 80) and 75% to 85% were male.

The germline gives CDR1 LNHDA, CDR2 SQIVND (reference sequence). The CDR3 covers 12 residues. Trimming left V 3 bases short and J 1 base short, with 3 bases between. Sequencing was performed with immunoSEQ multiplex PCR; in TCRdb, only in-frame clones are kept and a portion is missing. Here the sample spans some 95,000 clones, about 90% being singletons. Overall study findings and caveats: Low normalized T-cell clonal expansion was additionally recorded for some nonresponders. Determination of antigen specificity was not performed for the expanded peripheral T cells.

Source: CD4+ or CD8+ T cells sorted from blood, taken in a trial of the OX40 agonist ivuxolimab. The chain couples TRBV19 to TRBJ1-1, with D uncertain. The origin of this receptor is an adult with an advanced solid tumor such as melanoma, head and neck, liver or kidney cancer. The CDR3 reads CASSIQNTEAFF. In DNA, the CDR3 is TGTGCCAGTAGTATTCAGAACACTGAAGCTTTCTTT.